This entry lists 32 T cell receptor beta chains sequenced from one sample in a study of blood T cell repertoires in COVID-19. Repertoires were generated with immunoSEQ multiplex PCR, while TCRdb's copy carries only in-frame clones and drops some. The repertoire holds approximately 350,000 clones, 89% seen once, with 1.2% in the top ten. Source material: peripheral blood. Receptors originate from a man aged 35 to 55 with acute or convalescent COVID-19.

J is TRBJ2-7 and V is TRBV3-1 (or the pseudogene TRBV3-2), with 7 bases that match TRBD1. In germline, CDR1 is LGHDT, CDR2 YNNKEL (reference sequence). This CDR3 is 14 amino acids long. J was trimmed by 4 bases and V by 6 bases; bases with no gene match: 9. CDR3: CASSARGLSYEQYF. CDR3 nucleotides: TGTGCCAGCAGTGCCAGGGGGTTATCATACGAGCAGTACTTC.

The chain couples TRBV15 to TRBJ1-5, with TRBD1 as a possible D gene (6 bases). The CDR3 length is 17 residues. The V end lost 0 bases, the J end lost 1 base, and 13 bases lay between the germline ends. Looked up from germline, CDR1 is LNHNV and CDR2 is YYDKDF (reference sequence). The CDR3 spells CATSRDWGTLSNQPQHF. Written as DNA, the CDR3 is TGTGCCACCAGCAGAGATTGGGGGACATTGAGCAATCAGCCCCAGCATTTT.

This clone was seen only once. The CDR3 nucleotides read TGTGCCAGCAGCTTAGGGGGGGAGGAAGCCAAAAACATTCAGTACTTC. It specifies CASSLGGEEAKNIQYF. The V call is TRBV7-2, the J call TRBJ2-4; a weak D match, TRBD2 (6 bases). Trimming cost V 1 base and J 0 bases, with 10 bases left between them. CDR1 is SGHTA and CDR2 is FQGNSA in the germline V gene. The CDR3 is 16 residues long. Full variable domain (missing parts from reference TRBV7-2 and TRBJ2-4): GAGVSQSPSNKVTEKGKDVELRCDPISGHTALYWYRQSLGQGLEFLIYFQGNSAPDKSGLPSDRFSAERTGGSVSTLTIQRTQQEDSAVYLCASSLGGEEAKNIQYFGAGTRLSVL.

The J gene is TRBJ1-2, the V gene TRBV15; the D is unclear. The CDR3 runs to 14 residues. The V gene's germline CDR1 is LNHNV and CDR2 YYDKDF (reference sequence). V gave up 0 bases and J gave up 6 bases, with 11 bases separating them. CDR3 loop: CATSRDRATDGYTF. CDR3 sequence (DNA): TGTGCCACCAGCAGAGATCGTGCCACGGATGGCTACACCTTC.

The J gene is TRBJ1-2, the V gene TRBV25-1, with TRBD1 matching 9 bases. The germline gives CDR1 MGHDK, CDR2 SYGVNS. The CDR3 consists of 16 residues. Unmatched junction bases numbered 11, after V lost 6 bases and J lost 3 bases. The CDR3 nucleotides are TGTGCCAGCAGCTCACCGGGACAGGGTATGGACTATGGCTACACCTTC. Translating it yields CASSSPGQGMDYGYTF.

V and J are TRBV5-1 and TRBJ1-4, with D unclear. This CDR3 has 16 residues. The V end was cut by 2 bases, the J end by 8 bases, with 19 bases between. Per the germline V gene, CDR1 is SGHRS and CDR2 is YFSETQ. The CDR3 region is CASSFEGGTVFEKLFF. As DNA, the CDR3 is TGCGCCAGCAGCTTTGAGGGCGGAACGGTATTCGAAAAACTGTTTTTT.

The genes are TRBV18 and TRBJ1-2; the D is unclear. The CDR3 loop spans 15 amino acids. V was clipped by 3 bases and J by 8 bases, with 19 bases between them. Germline V gene lookup returns CDR1 KGHSH and CDR2 LQKENI. The CDR3 coding sequence is TGTGCCAGCTCACCCATTTCTGGGCCGACGAGAGGCTACACCTTC. This encodes CASSPISGPTRGYTF.

The gene calls are TRBV4-1 and TRBJ1-4; D not certain. V was trimmed by 1 base and J by 11 bases, leaving 17 bases between them. Looked up from germline, CDR1 is MGHRA and CDR2 is YSYEKL. The CDR3 has 15 amino acids. The CDR3 protein is CASSQGGPRQSKLFF. Here the CDR3 DNA reads TGCGCCAGCAGCCAAGGAGGTCCTCGTCAATCGAAACTGTTTTTT.

The chain uses TRBV19 and TRBJ2-7, with D perhaps TRBD1 (8 bases). This CDR3 spans 15 amino acids. The germline CDR1 and CDR2 sequences are LNHDA and SQIVND (reference sequence). The V gene lost 5 bases and the J gene lost 0 bases, with 14 bases spanning the gap. CDR3 sequence: CASSGQGGNSYEQYF. In DNA form, the CDR3 reads TGTGCCAGTAGTGGACAGGGAGGGAACTCCTACGAGCAGTACTTC.

Here the CDR3 DNA reads TGCGCCAGCAGCTTTAATGTTGCGGGGACAGCCATTCACAATGAGCAGTTCTTC. It yields the protein CASSFNVAGTAIHNEQFF. The chain carries TRBV5-1 and TRBJ2-1, with D possibly being TRBD1 (7 bases). V dropped 2 bases and J dropped 5 bases, with 23 bases sitting between them. Germline values: CDR1 SGHRS, CDR2 YFSETQ. The CDR3 contains 18 residues.

The CDR3 DNA follows: TGTGCCAGCAGCGTAGGCAGATCCAGCTCTGGAAACACCATATATTTT. It encodes CASSVGRSSSGNTIYF. J is TRBJ1-3 and V is TRBV9; D not certain. From germline, CDR1 is SGDLS and CDR2 YYNGEE. Trimming took 0 bases from V and 0 from J, leaving 10 bases between them. This CDR3 comprises 16 residues.

This clone was observed a handful of times. This chain uses TRBV7-9 with TRBJ1-1, with a possible D match to TRBD1 (5 bases). The V gene's germline CDR1 is SEHNR and CDR2 FQNEAQ (reference sequence). The V end lost 5 bases, the J end lost 8 bases, and 18 bases lay between the germline ends. The CDR3 loop spans 14 amino acids. This chain's CDR3 is CASSPKGHRPEAFF. The CDR3 DNA follows: TGTGCCAGCAGCCCAAAAGGGCACAGGCCCGAAGCTTTCTTT. The variable domain in full, completed from reference TRBV7-9 and TRBJ1-1, reads DTGVSQNPRHKITKRGQNVTFRCDPISEHNRLYWYRQTLGQGPEFLTYFQNEAQLEKSRLLSDRFSAERPKGSFSTLEIQRTEQGDSAMYLCASSPKGHRPEAFFGQGTRLTVV.

This clone was seen once. This sequence joins TRBV6-1 and TRBJ1-5, with D maybe TRBD1 (6 bases). This CDR3 spans 16 amino acids. V was clipped by 4 bases and J by 4 bases, with 17 bases between them. Germline values: CDR1 MNHNS, CDR2 SASEGT. The CDR3 DNA reads as TGTGCCAGCAGTGGGGGGGGGCGTTCTTTTAATCAGCCCCAGCATTTT. It specifies CASSGGGRSFNQPQHF.

DNA of the CDR3: TGTGCCAGCAGCGCATTGGGACTAGAGTACCATGAGCAGTTCTTC. This codes for CASSALGLEYHEQFF. The chain couples TRBV9 to TRBJ2-1, with 8 bases that match TRBD2. The CDR3 loop spans 15 amino acids. Unmatched junction bases numbered 10, after V lost 3 bases and J lost 8 bases. The germline V gene has CDR1 SGDLS and CDR2 YYNGEE.

The chain employs TRBV20-1 and TRBJ2-1; 8 bases align to TRBD2. Trimming took 3 bases from V and 4 from J; bases not matched to a gene: 5. Germline CDR1 is DFQATT and CDR2 is SNEGSKA (reference sequence). The CDR3 consists of 14 residues. The DNA of the CDR3 is TGCAGTGCTAGTCGCAGCGGGGGTTACAATGAGCAGTTCTTC. Translating it yields CSASRSGGYNEQFF.

Notes on this clone: This CDR3 is also generated by other DNA sequences in the sample. V gene TRBV5-1 combines with J gene TRBJ2-3, with 7 bases lining up with TRBD2. V lost 0 bases and J lost 1; bases outside the gene matches: 2. The germline CDR1 and CDR2 sequences are SGHRS and YFSETQ. The CDR3 loop spans 15 amino acids. CDR3 DNA sequence: TGCGCCAGCAGCTTGGGTGGGAGGGGCACAGATACGCAGTATTTT. Its protein product is CASSLGGRGTDTQYF.

The V call is TRBV11-1, the J call TRBJ2-7; possible D gene TRBD1, 5 bases. Germline CDR1 is SGHAT and CDR2 is FQDESV (reference sequence). The CDR3 spans 12 residues. Trimming took off 5 bases at V and 4 bases at J, with 9 bases between the two ends. The CDR3 loop reads CASSRTRYEQYF. CDR3 nucleotides: TGTGCCAGCAGCCGGACACGGTACGAGCAGTACTTC.

The gene calls are TRBV6-5 and TRBJ2-7; perhaps TRBD1 as D (6 bases). CDR3 length equals 15 residues. Looked up from germline, CDR1 is MNHEY and CDR2 is SVGAGI. V gave up 1 base and J gave up 0 bases, with 10 bases separating them. Here the CDR3 reads CASSYYQGSSYEQYF. In DNA form, the CDR3 reads TGTGCCAGCAGTTACTACCAGGGGAGCTCCTACGAGCAGTACTTC.

The V call is TRBV27, the J call TRBJ2-7, with 9 nucleotides matching TRBD1. The CDR3 is 17 amino acids. Germline values: CDR1 MNHEY, CDR2 SMNVEV (reference sequence). The trim removed 1 base at V and 5 bases at J, leaving 12 bases unmatched. Here the CDR3 DNA reads TGTGCCAGCAGTTTATGGGAACGGAGGGACAGGGACGACGAGCAGTACTTC. It encodes CASSLWERRDRDDEQYF.

J is TRBJ1-5 and V is TRBV28; D unclear. Germline V gene data show CDR1 as MDHEN and CDR2 as SYDVKM. The CDR3 is 12 residues long. V was shortened by 7 bases and J by 7 bases, with 11 bases between the two germline ends. The CDR3 protein is CASNPPGQPQHF. The CDR3 nucleotides are TGTGCCAGCAATCCCCCCGGGCAGCCCCAGCATTTT.

V is TRBV5-5 and J is TRBJ1-1; D gene ambiguous. V lost 0 bases and J lost 1, with 10 bases in between. The germline V gene encodes CDR1 SGHKS and CDR2 YYEKEE (reference sequence). This CDR3 region has 15 residues. The CDR3 DNA is TGTGCCAGCAGCTTGGTTCTGGGCTGGAACACTGAAGCTTTCTTT. It yields the protein CASSLVLGWNTEAFF.

The chain is built from TRBV11-3 and TRBJ2-3; the match to TRBD1 covers 7 bases. Germline-derived CDR1 and CDR2 are SGHNT and YENEEA. With 6 bases clipped from V and 2 bases from J, the junction kept 8 bases outside the gene matches. The CDR3 is 15 amino acids. CDR3 DNA: TGTGCCAGCAGTTCCGGGGACAGCCACACAGATACGCAGTATTTT. Residues: CASSSGDSHTDTQYF.

This clone has a single count. V and J are TRBV11-2 and TRBJ1-1; TRBD1 might be the D (5 bases). Germline CDR1 and CDR2: SGHAT and FQNNGV. The CDR3 covers 12 residues. Trimming pared 5 bases from V and 11 bases from J, leaving 15 bases between. The CDR3 DNA reads TGTGCCAGCAGCCCACGAACAGGCCGGGCTTTCTTT. Its translation: CASSPRTGRAFF.

The chain employs TRBV9 and TRBJ2-5, with TRBD1 matching 7 bases. Germline CDR1 SGDLS, CDR2 YYNGEE. CDR3 length: 15 residues. V was clipped by 2 bases and J by 2 bases; unmatched bases: 6. CDR3 residues: CASSVGTGDQETQYF. CDR3 in DNA: TGTGCCAGCAGCGTTGGAACAGGGGATCAAGAGACCCAGTACTTC.

J is TRBJ1-6 and V is TRBV12-3 or TRBV12-4; D not certain. CDR3 length: 13 amino acids. Trimming pared 6 bases from V and 13 bases from J, leaving 16 bases between. The CDR3 sequence: CASSPETDYPLHF. The CDR3 region has the DNA TGTGCCAGCAGCCCCGAGACCGACTACCCCCTCCACTTT.

The chain has TRBV7-6 and TRBJ2-2; 8 bases agree with TRBD1. V trimming: 5 bases; J trimming: 4 bases; junction bases outside the gene matches: 12. The CDR3 contains 17 residues. Germline V gene data show CDR1 as SGHVS and CDR2 as FNYEAQ. CDR3 loop: CASSPRLTGVGTGELFF. DNA for the CDR3: TGTGCCAGCAGCCCTAGATTGACAGGGGTCGGCACCGGGGAGCTGTTTTTT.

This chain joins TRBV12-3 or TRBV12-4 and TRBJ1-2; weak D call: TRBD1 (5 bases). This CDR3 comprises 13 residues. V lost 3 bases, J lost 6 bases, and 11 bases lay in between. The CDR3 sequence is CASSFAGLNGYTF. CDR3 nucleotide sequence: TGTGCCAGCAGTTTCGCAGGGTTGAATGGCTACACCTTC.

The chain couples TRBV9 to TRBJ1-2; no clear D gene. Germline values: CDR1 SGDLS, CDR2 YYNGEE. V gave up 4 bases and J gave up 0 bases, with 7 bases separating them. The CDR3 extends over 13 amino acids. This CDR3 is CASSSGANYGYTF. The CDR3 bases are TGTGCCAGCAGCTCCGGAGCTAACTATGGCTACACCTTC.

This clone was counted many times. The chain joins TRBV9 to TRBJ1-3, with unresolved D. The length of the CDR3 is 15 residues. V was clipped by 0 bases and J by 1 base, with 8 bases between them. Germline V lookup: CDR1 SGDLS, CDR2 YYNGEE. CDR3 bases: TGTGCCAGCAGCGTAGAGTCGGGATCTGGAAACACCATATATTTT. It translates to CASSVESGSGNTIYF.

This clone was found once. The chain carries TRBV5-5 and TRBJ1-2; no clear D. CDR1 is SGHKS, CDR2 YYEKEE, per germline (reference sequence). The CDR3 runs to 14 residues. Trimming removed 0 bases from V and 3 bases from J, with 9 bases in between. In DNA form, the CDR3 reads TGTGCCAGCAGCTTGGAATTGAGAGACTATGGCTACACCTTC. This codes for CASSLELRDYGYTF.

This chain joins TRBV7-8 and TRBJ1-4; D call uncertain. With 1 base removed from V and 10 bases from J, the gap between germline ends came to 19 bases. Germline V gives CDR1 SGHVS, CDR2 FQNEAQ. CDR3 size: 16 residues. CDR3 DNA: TGTGCCAGCAGCTTAGTTGGAGTGGCCGGTGTGGGAAAACTGTTTTTT. Translated: CASSLVGVAGVGKLFF.

As DNA, the CDR3 is TGTGCCAGTAGACGTCTCGACAGCAACGCTAACTATGGCTACACCTTC. This encodes CASRRLDSNANYGYTF. V usage is TRBV19 and J usage is TRBJ1-2; TRBD1 might be the D (5 bases). The ends were cut back, 6 bases at V and 0 bases at J, with 17 bases in the middle. The germline gives CDR1 LNHDA, CDR2 SQIVND (reference sequence). The CDR3 is 16 residues long.